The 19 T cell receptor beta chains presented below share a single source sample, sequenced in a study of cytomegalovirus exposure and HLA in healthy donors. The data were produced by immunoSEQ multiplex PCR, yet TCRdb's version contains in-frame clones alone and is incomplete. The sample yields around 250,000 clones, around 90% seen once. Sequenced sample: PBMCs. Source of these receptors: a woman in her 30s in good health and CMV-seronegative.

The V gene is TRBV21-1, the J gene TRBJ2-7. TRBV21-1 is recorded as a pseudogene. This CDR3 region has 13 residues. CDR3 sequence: CASSDRDPDEQYF. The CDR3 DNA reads TGTGCCAGCAGCGACCGGGACCCAGACGAGCAGTACTTC.

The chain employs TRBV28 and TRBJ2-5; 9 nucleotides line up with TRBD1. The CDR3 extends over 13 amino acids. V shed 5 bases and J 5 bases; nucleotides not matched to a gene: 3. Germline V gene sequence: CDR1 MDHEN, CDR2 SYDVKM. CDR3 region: CASSAQGAETQYF. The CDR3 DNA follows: TGTGCCAGCAGTGCACAGGGGGCTGAGACCCAGTACTTC.

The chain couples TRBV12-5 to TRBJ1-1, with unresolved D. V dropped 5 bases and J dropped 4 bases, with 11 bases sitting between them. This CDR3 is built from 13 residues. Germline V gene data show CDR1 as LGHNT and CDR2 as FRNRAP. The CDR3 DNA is TGTGCTAGTGGTCGGGGTTCGACCACTGAAGCTTTCTTT. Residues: CASGRGSTTEAFF.

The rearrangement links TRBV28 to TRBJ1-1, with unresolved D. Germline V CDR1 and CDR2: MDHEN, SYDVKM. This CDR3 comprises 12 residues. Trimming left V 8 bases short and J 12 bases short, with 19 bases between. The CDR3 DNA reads TGTGCCAGCCAAAGACCACTTCTGGGCCCTTTCTTT. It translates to CASQRPLLGPFF.

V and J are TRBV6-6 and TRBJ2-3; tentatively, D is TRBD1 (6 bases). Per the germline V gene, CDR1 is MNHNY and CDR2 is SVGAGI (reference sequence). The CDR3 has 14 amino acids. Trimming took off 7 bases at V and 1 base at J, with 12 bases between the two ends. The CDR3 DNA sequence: TGTGCCAGCACCTACAACAGGGGCACAGATACGCAGTATTTT. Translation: CASTYNRGTDTQYF.

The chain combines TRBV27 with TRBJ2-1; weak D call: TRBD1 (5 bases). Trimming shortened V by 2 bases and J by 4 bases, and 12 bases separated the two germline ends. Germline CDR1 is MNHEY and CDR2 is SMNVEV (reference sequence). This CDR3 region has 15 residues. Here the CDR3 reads CASSLKAGYYNEQFF. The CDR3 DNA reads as TGTGCCAGCAGTTTAAAGGCAGGGTATTACAATGAGCAGTTCTTC.

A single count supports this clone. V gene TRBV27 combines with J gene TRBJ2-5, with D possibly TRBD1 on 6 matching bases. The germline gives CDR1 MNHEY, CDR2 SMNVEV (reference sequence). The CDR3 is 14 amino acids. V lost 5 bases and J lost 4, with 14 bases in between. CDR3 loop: CASSTNRARETQYF. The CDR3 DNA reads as TGTGCCAGCAGTACCAACAGGGCTCGAGAGACCCAGTACTTC.

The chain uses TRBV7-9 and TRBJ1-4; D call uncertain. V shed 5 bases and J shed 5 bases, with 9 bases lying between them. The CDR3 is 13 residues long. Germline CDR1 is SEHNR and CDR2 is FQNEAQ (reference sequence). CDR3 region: CASSRGLNEKLFF. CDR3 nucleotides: TGTGCCAGCAGCCGAGGTCTGAATGAAAAACTGTTTTTT.

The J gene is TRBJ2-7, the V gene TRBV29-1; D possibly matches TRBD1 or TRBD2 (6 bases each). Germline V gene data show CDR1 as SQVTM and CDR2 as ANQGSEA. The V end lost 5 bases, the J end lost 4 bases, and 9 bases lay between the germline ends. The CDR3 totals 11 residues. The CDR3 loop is CSVQGGYEQYF. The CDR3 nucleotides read TGCAGCGTTCAAGGGGGGTACGAGCAGTACTTC.

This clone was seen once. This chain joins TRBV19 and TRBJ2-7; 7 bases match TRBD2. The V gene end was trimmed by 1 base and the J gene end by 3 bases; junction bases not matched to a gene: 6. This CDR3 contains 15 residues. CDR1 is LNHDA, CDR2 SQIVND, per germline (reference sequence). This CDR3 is CASSIAGGSLYEQYF. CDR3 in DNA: TGTGCCAGTAGTATAGCCGGCGGGAGTCTCTACGAGCAGTACTTC.

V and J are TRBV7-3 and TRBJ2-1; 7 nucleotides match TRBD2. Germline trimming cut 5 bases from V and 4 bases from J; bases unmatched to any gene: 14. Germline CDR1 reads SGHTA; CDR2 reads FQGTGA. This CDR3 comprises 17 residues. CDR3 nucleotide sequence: TGTGCCAGCAGCCCCACCGGGGGAGCGGGACCATACAATGAGCAGTTCTTC. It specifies CASSPTGGAGPYNEQFF. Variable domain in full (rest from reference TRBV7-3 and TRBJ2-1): GAGVSQTPSNKVTEKGKYVELRCDPISGHTALYWYRQSLGQGPEFLIYFQGTGAADDSGLPNDRFFAVRPEGSVSTLKIQRTERGDSAVYLCASSPTGGAGPYNEQFFGPGTRLTVL.

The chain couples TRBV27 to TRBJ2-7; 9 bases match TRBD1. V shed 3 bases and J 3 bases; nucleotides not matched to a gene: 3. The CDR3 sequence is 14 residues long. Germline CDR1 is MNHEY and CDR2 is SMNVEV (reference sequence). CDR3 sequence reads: CASSFAGQGYEQYF. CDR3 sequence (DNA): TGTGCCAGCAGTTTCGCGGGACAGGGCTACGAGCAGTACTTC.

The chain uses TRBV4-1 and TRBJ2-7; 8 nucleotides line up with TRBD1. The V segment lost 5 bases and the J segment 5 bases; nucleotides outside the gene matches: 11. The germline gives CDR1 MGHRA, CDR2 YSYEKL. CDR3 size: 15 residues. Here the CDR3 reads CASSSTGTGNHEQYF. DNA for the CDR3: TGCGCCAGCAGCTCTACCGGGACAGGCAACCACGAGCAGTACTTC.

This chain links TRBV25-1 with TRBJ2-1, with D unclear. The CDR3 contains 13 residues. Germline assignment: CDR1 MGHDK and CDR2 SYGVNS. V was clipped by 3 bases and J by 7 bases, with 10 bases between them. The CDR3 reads CASSDTYHNEQFF. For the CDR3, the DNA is TGTGCCAGCAGTGACACCTATCATAATGAGCAGTTCTTC. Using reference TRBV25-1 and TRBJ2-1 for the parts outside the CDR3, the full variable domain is EADIYQTPRYLVIGTGKKITLECSQTMGHDKMYWYQQDPGMELHLIHYSYGVNSTEKGDLSSESTVSRIRTEHFPLTLESARPSHTSQYLCASSDTYHNEQFFGPGTRLTVL.

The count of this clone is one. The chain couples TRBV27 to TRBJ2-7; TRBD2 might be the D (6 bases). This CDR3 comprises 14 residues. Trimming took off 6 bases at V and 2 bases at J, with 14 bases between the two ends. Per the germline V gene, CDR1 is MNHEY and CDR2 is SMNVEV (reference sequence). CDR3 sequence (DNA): TGTGCCAGCAGGGGGGGAGCTTCCCCCTACGAGCAGTACTTC. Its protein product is CASRGGASPYEQYF.

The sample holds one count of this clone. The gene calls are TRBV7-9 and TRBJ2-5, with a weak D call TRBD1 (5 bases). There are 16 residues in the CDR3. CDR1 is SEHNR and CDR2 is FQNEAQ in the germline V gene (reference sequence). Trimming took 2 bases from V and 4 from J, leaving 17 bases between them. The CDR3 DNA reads TGTGCCAGCAGCTTAACCCAGGGTCGAACGGGAGAGACCCAGTACTTC. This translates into CASSLTQGRTGETQYF.

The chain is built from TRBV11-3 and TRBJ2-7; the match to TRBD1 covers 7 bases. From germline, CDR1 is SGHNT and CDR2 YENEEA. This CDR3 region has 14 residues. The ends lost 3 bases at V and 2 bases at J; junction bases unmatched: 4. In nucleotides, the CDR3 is TGTGCCAGCAGCTTGGGACAGCAAGCCTACGAGCAGTACTTC. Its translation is CASSLGQQAYEQYF.

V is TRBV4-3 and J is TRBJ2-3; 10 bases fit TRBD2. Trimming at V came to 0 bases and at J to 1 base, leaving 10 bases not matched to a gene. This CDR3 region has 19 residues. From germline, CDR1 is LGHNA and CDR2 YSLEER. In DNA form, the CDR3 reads TGCGCCAGCAGCCAAGACCGAGGGGGAGCGGGAGGGGGCACAGATACGCAGTATTTT. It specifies CASSQDRGGAGGGTDTQYF.

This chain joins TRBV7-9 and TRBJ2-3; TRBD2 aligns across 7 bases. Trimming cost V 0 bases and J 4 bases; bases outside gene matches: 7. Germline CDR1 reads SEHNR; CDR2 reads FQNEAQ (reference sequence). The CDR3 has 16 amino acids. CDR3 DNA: TGTGCCAGCAGCTTAGCGCTTGCGGGAGTTGCAGATACGCAGTATTTT. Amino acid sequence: CASSLALAGVADTQYF.